This TCR beta chain was captured by sequencing in a study of blood T cell repertoires in COVID-19. Study information: Sites in the United States, Italy and Spain provided acute and convalescent COVID-19 samples. PBMCs, B-cell-depleted T cells, or T cells were the source of the cDNA or gDNA that made up the material.

This CDR3 is 15 amino acids long. Trimming removed 5 bases from V and 0 bases from J, with 10 bases in between. CDR1 SGHTA and CDR2 FQGNSA come from the germline V gene. Methods used by the authors: Scientists estimated how many nucleated cells there were by amplifying reference gene primers. Produced via immunoSEQ multiplex PCR; TCRdb's table is partial and in-frame only. That table is the source of V, J and clone size, and D and trimming were worked out from the DNA. This table holds some 66,000 clones, 85% to 90% found once. V gene TRBV7-2 combines with J gene TRBJ1-4; TRBD1 might be the D (5 bases). The sequencing input was peripheral blood. The clonotype was recovered from a man in his forties or fifties with active COVID-19. The CDR3 DNA sequence: TGTGCCAGCAGCCAGGGCCCGGCAACTAATGAAAAACTGTTTTTT. It specifies CASSQGPATNEKLFF.